This T cell receptor beta chain originates from a study of a mutant IDH1 vaccine in newly diagnosed glioma. Some clones are missing from TCRdb's copy, which holds only in-frame ones; the method was immunoSEQ multiplex PCR. The data contain 60,000 or so clones, 70% to 90% of them seen just once; the ten biggest clones take up approximately 3.7%. A word on this clone: Antigen unknown.

Documented time point: week 23, last vaccination. The vaccine gave 300 ug of a 20-mer mutant IDH1 peptide subcutaneously per dose. Trimming pared 3 bases from V and 5 bases from J, leaving 4 bases between. There are 12 residues in the CDR3. Per the germline V gene, CDR1 is MGHRA and CDR2 is YSYEKL. Specimen: PBMCs, collected from a glioma patient whose treatment included an IDH1 peptide vaccine. The TCR originated in a man under 40 with glioma. The chain carries TRBV4-1 and TRBJ2-2; D ambiguous. The CDR3 DNA reads as TGCGCCAGCAGCCAGGTGACCGGGGAGCTGTTTTTT. Translating it yields CASSQVTGELFF.